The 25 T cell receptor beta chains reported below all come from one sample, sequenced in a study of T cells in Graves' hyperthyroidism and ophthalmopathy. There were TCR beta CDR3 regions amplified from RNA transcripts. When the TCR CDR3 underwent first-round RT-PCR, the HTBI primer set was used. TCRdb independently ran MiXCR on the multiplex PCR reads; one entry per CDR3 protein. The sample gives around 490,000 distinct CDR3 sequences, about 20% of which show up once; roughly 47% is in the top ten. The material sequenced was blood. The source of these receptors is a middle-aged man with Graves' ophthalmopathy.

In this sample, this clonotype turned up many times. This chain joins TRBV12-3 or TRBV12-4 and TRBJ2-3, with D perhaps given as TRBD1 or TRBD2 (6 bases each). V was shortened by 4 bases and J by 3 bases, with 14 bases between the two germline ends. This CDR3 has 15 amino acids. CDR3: CASSSEGGLTDTQYF. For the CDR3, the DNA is TGTGCCAGCAGTTCGGAGGGGGGCCTGACAGATACGCAGTATTTT.

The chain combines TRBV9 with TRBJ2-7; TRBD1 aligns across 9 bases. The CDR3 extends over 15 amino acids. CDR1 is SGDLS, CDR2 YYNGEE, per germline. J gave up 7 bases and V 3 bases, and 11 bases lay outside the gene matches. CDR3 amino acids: CASSARGQGLGEQYF. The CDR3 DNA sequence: TGTGCCAGCAGCGCGAGGGGACAGGGCCTGGGGGAGCAGTACTTC.

CDR3 protein: CASSYRQRDTQYF. CDR3 in DNA: TGTGCCAGCAGTTACCGTCAGCGGGATACGCAGTATTTT. The chain combines TRBV6-1 with TRBJ2-3, with TRBD2 as a possible D gene (5 bases). There are 13 residues in the CDR3. Germline lookup yields CDR1 MNHNS and CDR2 SASEGT. V lost 5 bases, J lost 6 bases, and 12 bases lay in between.

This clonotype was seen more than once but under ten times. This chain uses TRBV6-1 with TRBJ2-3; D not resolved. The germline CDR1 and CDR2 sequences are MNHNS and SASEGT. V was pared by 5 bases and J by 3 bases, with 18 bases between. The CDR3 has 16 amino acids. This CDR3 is CASSSSASLGTDTQYF. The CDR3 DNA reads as TGTGCCAGCAGTTCCAGCGCCTCTCTGGGGACAGATACGCAGTATTTT.

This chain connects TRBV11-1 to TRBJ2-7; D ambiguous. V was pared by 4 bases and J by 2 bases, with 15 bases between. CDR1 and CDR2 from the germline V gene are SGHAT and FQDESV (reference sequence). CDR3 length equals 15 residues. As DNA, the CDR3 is TGTGCCAGCAGCTCACGCGGTACAGTTCCCTACGAGCAGTACTTC. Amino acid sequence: CASSSRGTVPYEQYF.

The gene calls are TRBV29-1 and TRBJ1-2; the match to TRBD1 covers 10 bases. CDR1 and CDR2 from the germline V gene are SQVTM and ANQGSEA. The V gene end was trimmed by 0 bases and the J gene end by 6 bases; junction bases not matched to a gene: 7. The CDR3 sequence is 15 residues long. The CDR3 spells CSVEEGWDRGDGYTF. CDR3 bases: TGCAGCGTTGAAGAGGGGTGGGACAGGGGAGATGGCTACACCTTC.

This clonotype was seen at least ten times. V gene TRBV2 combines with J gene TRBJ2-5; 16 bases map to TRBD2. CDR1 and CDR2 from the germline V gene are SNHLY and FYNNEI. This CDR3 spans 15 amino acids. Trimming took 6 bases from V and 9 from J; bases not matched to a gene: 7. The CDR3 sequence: CASSAGTSGREAQYF. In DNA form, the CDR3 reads TGTGCCAGCAGCGCCGGGACTAGCGGGAGGGAAGCCCAGTACTTC.

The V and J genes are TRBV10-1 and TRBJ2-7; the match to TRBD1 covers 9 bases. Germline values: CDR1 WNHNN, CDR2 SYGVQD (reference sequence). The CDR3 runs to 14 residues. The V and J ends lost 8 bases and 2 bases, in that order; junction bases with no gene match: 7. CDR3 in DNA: TGCGCCAGCGGACAGGACAGGGGCCCCTACGAGCAGTACTTC. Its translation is CASGQDRGPYEQYF.

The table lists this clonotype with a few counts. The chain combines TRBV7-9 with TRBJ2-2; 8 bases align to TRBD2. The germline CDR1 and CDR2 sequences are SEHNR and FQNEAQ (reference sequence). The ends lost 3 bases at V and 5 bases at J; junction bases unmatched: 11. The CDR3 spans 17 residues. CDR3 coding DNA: TGTGCCAGCAGCTTTGGAGTGGGGACTAGGGGGACCGGGGAGCTGTTTTTT. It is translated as CASSFGVGTRGTGELFF.

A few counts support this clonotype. The CDR3: CASSVEAGEAFF. The CDR3 bases are TGTGCCAGCAGCGTAGAAGCGGGGGAAGCTTTCTTT. The V gene is TRBV9, the J gene TRBJ1-1; D unresolved. Trimming removed 0 bases at V and 8 bases at J, with 8 bases between. The CDR3 is made up of 12 amino acids. From germline, CDR1 is SGDLS and CDR2 YYNGEE.

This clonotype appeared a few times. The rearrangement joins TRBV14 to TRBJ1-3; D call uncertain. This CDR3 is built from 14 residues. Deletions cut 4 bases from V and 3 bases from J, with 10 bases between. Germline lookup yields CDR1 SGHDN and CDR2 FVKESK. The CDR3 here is CASSRLAGGNTIYF. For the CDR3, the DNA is TGTGCCAGCAGCCGGTTAGCTGGTGGAAACACCATATATTTT.

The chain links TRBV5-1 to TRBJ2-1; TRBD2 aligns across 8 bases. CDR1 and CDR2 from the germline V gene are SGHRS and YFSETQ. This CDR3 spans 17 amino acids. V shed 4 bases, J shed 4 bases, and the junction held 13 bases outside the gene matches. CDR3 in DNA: TGCGCCAGCAGCCCGCCTACTAGCGGTGCTACTTACAATGAGCAGTTCTTC. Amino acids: CASSPPTSGATYNEQFF.

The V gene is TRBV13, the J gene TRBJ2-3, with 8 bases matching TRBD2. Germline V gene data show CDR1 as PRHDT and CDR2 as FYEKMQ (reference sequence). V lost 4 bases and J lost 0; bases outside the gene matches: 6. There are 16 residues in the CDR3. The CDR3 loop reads CASSYRLARSTDTQYF. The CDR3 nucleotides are TGTGCCAGCAGCTACCGACTAGCGCGAAGCACAGATACGCAGTATTTT.

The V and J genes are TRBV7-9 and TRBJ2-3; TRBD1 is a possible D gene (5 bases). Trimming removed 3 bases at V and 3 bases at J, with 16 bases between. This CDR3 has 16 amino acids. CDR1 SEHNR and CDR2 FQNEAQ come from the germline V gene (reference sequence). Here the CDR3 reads CASSFGQGLTTDTQYF. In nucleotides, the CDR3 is TGTGCCAGCAGCTTCGGGCAGGGTTTGACAACAGATACGCAGTATTTT.

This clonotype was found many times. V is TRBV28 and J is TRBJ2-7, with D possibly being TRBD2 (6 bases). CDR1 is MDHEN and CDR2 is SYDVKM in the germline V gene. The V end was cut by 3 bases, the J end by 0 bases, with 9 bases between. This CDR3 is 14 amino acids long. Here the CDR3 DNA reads TGTGCCAGCAGTTTGGTAGCGGACTCCTACGAGCAGTACTTC. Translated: CASSLVADSYEQYF.

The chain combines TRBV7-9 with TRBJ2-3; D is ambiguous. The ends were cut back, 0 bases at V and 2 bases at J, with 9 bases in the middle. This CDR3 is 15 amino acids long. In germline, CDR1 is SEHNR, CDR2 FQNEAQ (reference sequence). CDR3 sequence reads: CASSLALGYTDTQYF. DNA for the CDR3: TGTGCCAGCAGCTTAGCGCTCGGGTACACAGATACGCAGTATTTT.

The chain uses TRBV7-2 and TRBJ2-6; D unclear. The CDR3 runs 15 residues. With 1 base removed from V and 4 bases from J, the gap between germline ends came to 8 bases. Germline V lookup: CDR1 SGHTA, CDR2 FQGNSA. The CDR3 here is CASSLGLWGANVLTF. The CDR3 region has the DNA TGTGCCAGCAGCTTAGGGCTCTGGGGGGCCAACGTCCTGACTTTC.

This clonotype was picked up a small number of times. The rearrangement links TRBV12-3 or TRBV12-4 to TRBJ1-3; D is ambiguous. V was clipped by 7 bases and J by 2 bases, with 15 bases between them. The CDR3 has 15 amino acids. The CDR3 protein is CASTPWGAPGNTIYF. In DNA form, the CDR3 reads TGTGCCAGCACCCCTTGGGGAGCCCCTGGAAACACCATATATTTT.

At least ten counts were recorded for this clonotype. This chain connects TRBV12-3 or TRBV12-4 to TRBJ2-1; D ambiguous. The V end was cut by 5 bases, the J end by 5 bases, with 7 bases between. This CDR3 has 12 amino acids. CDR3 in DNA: TGTGCCAGCAGTCAATATAACAATGAGCAGTTCTTC. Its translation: CASSQYNNEQFF.

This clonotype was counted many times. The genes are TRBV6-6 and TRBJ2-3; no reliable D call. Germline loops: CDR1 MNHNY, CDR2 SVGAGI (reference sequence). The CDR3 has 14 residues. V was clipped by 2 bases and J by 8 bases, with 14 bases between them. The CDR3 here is CASSYDLGLGTQYF. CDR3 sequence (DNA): TGTGCCAGCAGTTACGATCTGGGGTTGGGTACGCAGTATTTT.

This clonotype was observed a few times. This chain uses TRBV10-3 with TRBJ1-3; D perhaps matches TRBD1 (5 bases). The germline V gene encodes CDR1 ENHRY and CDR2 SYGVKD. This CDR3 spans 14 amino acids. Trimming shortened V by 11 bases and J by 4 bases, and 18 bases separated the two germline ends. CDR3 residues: CAVAPPGLGNTIYF. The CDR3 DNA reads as TGTGCCGTCGCTCCACCGGGACTCGGAAACACCATATATTTT.

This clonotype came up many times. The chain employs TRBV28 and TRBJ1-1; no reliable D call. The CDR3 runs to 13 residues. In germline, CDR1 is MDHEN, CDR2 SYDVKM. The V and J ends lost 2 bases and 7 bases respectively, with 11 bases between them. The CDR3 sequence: CASSLAEQLEAFF. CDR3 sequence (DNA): TGTGCCAGCAGTTTAGCGGAACAGCTTGAAGCTTTCTTT. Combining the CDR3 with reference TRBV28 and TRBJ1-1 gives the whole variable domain DVKVTQSSRYLVKRTGEKVFLECVQDMDHENMFWYRQDPGLGLRLIYFSYDVKMKEKGDIPEGYSVSREKKERFSLILESASTNQTSMYLCASSLAEQLEAFFGQGTRLTVV.

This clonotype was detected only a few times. This CDR3 reads CASSQDGGGTQYF. CDR3 nucleotides: TGTGCCAGCAGCCAAGATGGGGGGGGTACGCAGTATTTT. The chain couples TRBV3-1 to TRBJ2-3; 7 bases are a match to TRBD2. The CDR3 extends over 13 amino acids. Trimming at V came to 0 bases and at J to 8 bases, leaving 2 bases not matched to a gene. The germline CDR1 and CDR2 sequences are LGHDT and YNNKEL (reference sequence).

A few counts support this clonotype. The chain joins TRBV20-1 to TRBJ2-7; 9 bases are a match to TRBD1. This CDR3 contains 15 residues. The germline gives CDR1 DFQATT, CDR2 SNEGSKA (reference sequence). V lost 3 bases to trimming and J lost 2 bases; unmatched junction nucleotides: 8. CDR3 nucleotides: TGCAGTGCTAGCTATACCGGGACAGGGCCCTACGAGCAGTACTTC. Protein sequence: CSASYTGTGPYEQYF.

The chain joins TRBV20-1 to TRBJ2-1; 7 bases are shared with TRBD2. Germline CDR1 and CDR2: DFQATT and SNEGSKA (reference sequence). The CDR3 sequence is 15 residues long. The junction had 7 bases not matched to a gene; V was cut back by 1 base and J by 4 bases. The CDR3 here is CSARAPGLDYNEQFF. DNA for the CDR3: TGCAGTGCTAGAGCCCCTGGACTAGATTACAATGAGCAGTTCTTC.